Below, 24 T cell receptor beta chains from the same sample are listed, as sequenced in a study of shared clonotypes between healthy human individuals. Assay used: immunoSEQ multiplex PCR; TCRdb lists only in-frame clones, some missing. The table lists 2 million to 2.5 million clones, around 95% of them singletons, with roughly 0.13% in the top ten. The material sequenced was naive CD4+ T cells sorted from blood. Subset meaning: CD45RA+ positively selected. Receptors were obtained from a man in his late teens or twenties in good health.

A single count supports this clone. CDR3 sequence reads: CASSVGVTNEKLFF. As DNA, the CDR3 is TGTGCCAGCAGCGTAGGAGTAACTAATGAAAAACTGTTTTTT. The chain carries TRBV9 and TRBJ1-4; the D is unclear. V lost 0 bases and J 1 base, leaving 4 bases between the germline ends. The CDR3 covers 14 residues. The V gene's germline CDR1 is SGDLS and CDR2 YYNGEE.

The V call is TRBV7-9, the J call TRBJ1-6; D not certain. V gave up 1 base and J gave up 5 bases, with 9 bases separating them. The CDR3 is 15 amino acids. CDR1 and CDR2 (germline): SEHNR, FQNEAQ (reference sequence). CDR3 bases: TGTGCCAGCAGCTTAGGTGTGAATGATAATTCACCCCTCCACTTT. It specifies CASSLGVNDNSPLHF.

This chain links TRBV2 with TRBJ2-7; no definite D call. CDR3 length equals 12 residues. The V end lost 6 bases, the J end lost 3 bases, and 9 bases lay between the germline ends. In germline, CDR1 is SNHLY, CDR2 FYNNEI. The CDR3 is CASRARLYEQYF. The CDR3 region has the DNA TGTGCCAGCAGAGCCAGGCTCTACGAGCAGTACTTC.

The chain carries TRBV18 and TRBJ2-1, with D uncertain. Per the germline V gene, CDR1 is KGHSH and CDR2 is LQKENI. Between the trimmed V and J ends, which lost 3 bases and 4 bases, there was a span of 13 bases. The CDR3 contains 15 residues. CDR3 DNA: TGTGCCAGCTCACCCCGGCCCAGCCTGTACAATGAGCAGTTCTTC. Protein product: CASSPRPSLYNEQFF.

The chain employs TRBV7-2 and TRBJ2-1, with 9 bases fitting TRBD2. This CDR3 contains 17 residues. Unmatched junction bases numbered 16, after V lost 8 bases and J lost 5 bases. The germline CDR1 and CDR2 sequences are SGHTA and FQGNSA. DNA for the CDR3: TGTGCCAGCGACGGACCGGTCGGCGGGGGGGGACACAATGAGCAGTTCTTC. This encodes CASDGPVGGGGHNEQFF.

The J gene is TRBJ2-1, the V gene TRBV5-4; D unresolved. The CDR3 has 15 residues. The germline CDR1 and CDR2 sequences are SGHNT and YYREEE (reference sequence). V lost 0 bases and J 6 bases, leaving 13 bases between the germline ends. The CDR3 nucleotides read TGTGCCAGCAGCTTGGGGTCCCGGGCCCCCAATGAGCAGTTCTTC. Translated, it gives CASSLGSRAPNEQFF.

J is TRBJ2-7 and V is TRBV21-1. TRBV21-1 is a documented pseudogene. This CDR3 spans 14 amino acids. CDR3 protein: CASPPRNFSYEQYF. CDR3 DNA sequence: TGTGCCAGCCCCCCCCGGAACTTTTCCTACGAGCAGTACTTC.

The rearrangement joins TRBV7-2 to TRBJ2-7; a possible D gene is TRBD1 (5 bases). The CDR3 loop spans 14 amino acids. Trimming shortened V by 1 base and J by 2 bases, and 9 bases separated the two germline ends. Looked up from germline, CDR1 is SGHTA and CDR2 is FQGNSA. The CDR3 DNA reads TGTGCCAGCAGCTTAGACTGGGGCCCCTACGAGCAGTACTTC. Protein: CASSLDWGPYEQYF.

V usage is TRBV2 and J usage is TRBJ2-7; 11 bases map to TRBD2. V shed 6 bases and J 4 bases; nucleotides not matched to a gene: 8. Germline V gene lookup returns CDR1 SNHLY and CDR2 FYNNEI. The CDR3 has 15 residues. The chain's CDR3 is CASSRLAGLGYEQYF. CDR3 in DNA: TGTGCCAGCAGCCGACTAGCGGGATTGGGATACGAGCAGTACTTC.

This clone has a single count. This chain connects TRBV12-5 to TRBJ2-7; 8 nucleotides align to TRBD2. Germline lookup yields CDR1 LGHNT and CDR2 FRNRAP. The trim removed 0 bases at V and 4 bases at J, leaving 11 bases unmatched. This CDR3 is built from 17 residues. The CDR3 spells CASGLVLGIPGGYEQYF. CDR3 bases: TGTGCTAGTGGTTTGGTACTAGGTATCCCGGGGGGGTACGAGCAGTACTTC.

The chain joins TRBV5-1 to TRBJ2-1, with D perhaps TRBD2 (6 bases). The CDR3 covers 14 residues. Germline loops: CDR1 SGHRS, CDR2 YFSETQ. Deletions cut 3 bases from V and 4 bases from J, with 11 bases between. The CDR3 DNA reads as TGCGCCAGCAGCTGGGGGGAGGCTTACAATGAGCAGTTCTTC. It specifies CASSWGEAYNEQFF. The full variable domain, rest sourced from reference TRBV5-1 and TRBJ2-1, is KAGVTQTPRYLIKTRGQQVTLSCSPISGHRSVSWYQQTPGQGLQFLFEYFSETQRNKGNFPGRFSGRQFSNSRSEMNVSTLELGDSALYLCASSWGEAYNEQFFGPGTRLTVL.

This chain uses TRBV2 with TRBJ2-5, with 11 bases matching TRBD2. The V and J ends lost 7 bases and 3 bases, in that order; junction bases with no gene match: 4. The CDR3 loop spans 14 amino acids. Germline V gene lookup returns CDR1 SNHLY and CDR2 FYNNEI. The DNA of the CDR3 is TGTGCCAGCAATAGGGGACTAGCGGAAGAGACCCAGTACTTC. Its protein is CASNRGLAEETQYF.

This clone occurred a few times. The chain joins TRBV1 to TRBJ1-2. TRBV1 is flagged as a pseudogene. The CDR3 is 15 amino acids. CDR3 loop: CTSSQVPEGYYGYTF. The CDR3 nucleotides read TGCACCAGCAGCCAAGTACCTGAGGGGTACTATGGCTACACCTTC.

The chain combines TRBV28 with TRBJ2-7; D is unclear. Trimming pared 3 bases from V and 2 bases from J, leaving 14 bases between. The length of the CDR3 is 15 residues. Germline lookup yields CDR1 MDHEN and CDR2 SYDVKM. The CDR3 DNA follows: TGTGCCAGCAGTTTTAAACGGCACCTTCCCTACGAGCAGTACTTC. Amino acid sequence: CASSFKRHLPYEQYF.

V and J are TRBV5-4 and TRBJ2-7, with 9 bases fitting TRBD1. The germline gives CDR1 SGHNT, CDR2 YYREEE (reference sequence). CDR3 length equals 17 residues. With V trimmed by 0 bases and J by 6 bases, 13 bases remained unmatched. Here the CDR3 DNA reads TGTGCCAGCAGCTTGGGGTCCCTGATGGGACAGGGTTTCGAGCAGTACTTC. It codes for CASSLGSLMGQGFEQYF. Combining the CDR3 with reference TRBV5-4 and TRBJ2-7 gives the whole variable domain ETGVTQSPTHLIKTRGQQVTLRCSSQSGHNTVSWYQQALGQGPQFIFQYYREEENGRGNFPPRFSGLQFPNYSSELNVNALELDDSALYLCASSLGSLMGQGFEQYFGPGTRLTVT.

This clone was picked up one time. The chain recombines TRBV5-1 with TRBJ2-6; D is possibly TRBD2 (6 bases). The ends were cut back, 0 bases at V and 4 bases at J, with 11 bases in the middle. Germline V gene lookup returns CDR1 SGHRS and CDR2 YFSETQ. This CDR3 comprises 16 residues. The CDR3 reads CASSLAGGEGANVLTF. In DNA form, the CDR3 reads TGCGCCAGCAGCTTGGCCGGAGGGGAAGGGGCCAACGTCCTGACTTTC.

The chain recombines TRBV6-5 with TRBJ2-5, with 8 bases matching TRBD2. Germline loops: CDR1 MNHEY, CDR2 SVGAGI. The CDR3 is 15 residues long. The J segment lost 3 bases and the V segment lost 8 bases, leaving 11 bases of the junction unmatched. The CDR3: CASGRSGRNEETQYF. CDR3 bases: TGTGCCAGCGGCCGAAGCGGGAGAAACGAAGAGACCCAGTACTTC.

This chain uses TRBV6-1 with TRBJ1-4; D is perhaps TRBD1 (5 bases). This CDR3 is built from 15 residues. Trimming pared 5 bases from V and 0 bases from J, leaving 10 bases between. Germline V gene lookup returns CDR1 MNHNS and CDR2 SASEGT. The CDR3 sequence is CASSQDRATNEKLFF. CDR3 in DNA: TGTGCCAGCAGTCAAGACAGAGCAACTAATGAAAAACTGTTTTTT.

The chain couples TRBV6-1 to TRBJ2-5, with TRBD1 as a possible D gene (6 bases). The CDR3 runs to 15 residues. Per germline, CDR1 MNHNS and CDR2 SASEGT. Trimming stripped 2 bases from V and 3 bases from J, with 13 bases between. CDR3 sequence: CASSEPGHPKETQYF. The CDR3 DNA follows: TGTGCCAGCAGTGAACCGGGACACCCAAAAGAGACCCAGTACTTC.

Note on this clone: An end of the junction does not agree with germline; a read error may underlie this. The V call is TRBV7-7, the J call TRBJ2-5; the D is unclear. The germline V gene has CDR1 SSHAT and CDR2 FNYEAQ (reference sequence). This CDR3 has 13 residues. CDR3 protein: CASSLAEGETQYF. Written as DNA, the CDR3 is TGTGCTAGCAGCTTAGCCGAAGGAGAGACCCAGTACTTC.

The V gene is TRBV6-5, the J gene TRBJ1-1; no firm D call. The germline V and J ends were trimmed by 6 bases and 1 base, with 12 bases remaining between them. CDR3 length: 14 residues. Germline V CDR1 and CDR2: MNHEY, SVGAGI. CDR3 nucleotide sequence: TGTGCCAGCAGCAGAGCGGGCCCGAACACTGAAGCTTTCTTT. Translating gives CASSRAGPNTEAFF.

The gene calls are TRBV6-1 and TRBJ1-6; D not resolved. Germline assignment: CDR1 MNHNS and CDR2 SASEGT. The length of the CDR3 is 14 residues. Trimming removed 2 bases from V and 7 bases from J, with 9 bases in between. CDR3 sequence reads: CASSETDWNSPLHF. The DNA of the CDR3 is TGTGCCAGCAGTGAAACCGACTGGAATTCACCCCTCCACTTT.

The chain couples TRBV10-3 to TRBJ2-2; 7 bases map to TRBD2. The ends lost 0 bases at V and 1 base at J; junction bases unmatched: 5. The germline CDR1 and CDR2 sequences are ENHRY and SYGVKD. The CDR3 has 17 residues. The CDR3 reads CAISESRTRRNTGELFF. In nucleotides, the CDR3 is TGTGCCATCAGTGAGTCCCGGACTAGGAGGAACACCGGGGAGCTGTTTTTT.

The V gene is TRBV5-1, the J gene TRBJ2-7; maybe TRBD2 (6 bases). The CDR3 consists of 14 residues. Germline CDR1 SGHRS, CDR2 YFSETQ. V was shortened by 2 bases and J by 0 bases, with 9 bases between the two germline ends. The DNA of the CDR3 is TGCGCCAGCAGCTTCGGGACTGACTCCTACGAGCAGTACTTC. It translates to CASSFGTDSYEQYF.